These 9 T cell receptor beta chains share one sample of origin, sequenced in a study of blood T cell repertoires in COVID-19. Produced via immunoSEQ multiplex PCR; TCRdb's table is partial and in-frame only. The table records roughly 300,000 clones, under 90% of them present only once. The specimen sequenced was peripheral blood. These receptors all stem from a woman between 50 and 59 years old who had recovered from COVID-19.

The chain is built from TRBV9 and TRBJ1-6; D might be TRBD1 (5 bases). Per the germline V gene, CDR1 is SGDLS and CDR2 is YYNGEE. The CDR3 is made up of 15 amino acids. V dropped 4 bases and J dropped 4 bases, with 12 bases sitting between them. CDR3 residues: CASSPGTRYNSPLHF. For the CDR3, the DNA is TGTGCCAGCAGCCCCGGGACTCGGTATAATTCACCCCTCCACTTT. Full variable domain (outside the CDR3, taken from reference TRBV9 and TRBJ1-6): DSGVTQTPKHLITATGQRVTLRCSPRSGDLSVYWYQQSLDQGLQFLIQYYNGEERAKGNILERFSAQQFPDLHSELNLSSLELGDSALYFCASSPGTRYNSPLHFGNGTRLTVT.

This clone was seen just once. The V and J genes are TRBV6-5 and TRBJ2-1; 10 nucleotides agree with TRBD1. CDR1 MNHEY and CDR2 SVGAGI come from the germline V gene. Trimming took 2 bases from V and 10 from J; bases not matched to a gene: 5. The CDR3 covers 14 residues. The CDR3 region has the DNA TGTGCCAGCAGTTACCTGGACAGGGGGGGCGAGCAGTTCTTC. Protein sequence: CASSYLDRGGEQFF.

The J gene is TRBJ1-5, the V gene TRBV27, with a possible D match to TRBD1 (6 bases). V was clipped by 2 bases and J by 6 bases, with 11 bases between them. CDR1 is MNHEY, CDR2 SMNVEV, per germline (reference sequence). The CDR3 runs 14 residues. CDR3 DNA sequence: TGTGCCAGCAGTTTAGGGGGGGCCCGTCAGCCCCAGCATTTT. Residues: CASSLGGARQPQHF.

V is TRBV27 and J is TRBJ2-3; the D gene is possibly TRBD1 (6 bases). Trimming cost V 5 bases and J 1 base, with 13 bases left between them. Germline loops: CDR1 MNHEY, CDR2 SMNVEV (reference sequence). The CDR3 extends over 15 amino acids. The CDR3 is CASSPQRQGTDTQYF. The CDR3 bases are TGTGCCAGCAGTCCTCAACGACAGGGCACAGATACGCAGTATTTT.

The chain recombines TRBV7-8 with TRBJ2-1, with 9 bases identical to TRBD1. CDR1 and CDR2 from the germline V gene are SGHVS and FQNEAQ. Trimming took 4 bases from V and 9 from J; bases not matched to a gene: 13. The CDR3 extends over 16 amino acids. This CDR3 reads CASSSRAGQGWSEQFF. In nucleotides, the CDR3 is TGTGCCAGCAGCTCCCGGGCGGGACAGGGCTGGAGTGAGCAGTTCTTC.

The chain couples TRBV30 to TRBJ2-7; 9 bases match TRBD2. Unmatched junction bases numbered 14, after V lost 0 bases and J lost 2 bases. The CDR3 is 18 amino acids. Germline V gene data show CDR1 as GTSNPN and CDR2 as SVGIG (reference sequence). The DNA for the CDR3 is TGTGCCTGGAGTGTTGGGTTGACTAGCGGTGGAACGGCCTACGAGCAGTACTTC. Translating gives CAWSVGLTSGGTAYEQYF.

The V call is TRBV10-3, the J call TRBJ1-2; TRBD1 aligns across 7 bases. The CDR3 sequence is 16 residues long. The V and J ends lost 3 bases and 0 bases, in that order; junction bases with no gene match: 7. Germline CDR1 and CDR2: ENHRY and SYGVKD. The CDR3 spells CAISDKGTAANYGYTF. The CDR3, as DNA: TGTGCCATCAGTGATAAGGGGACAGCAGCTAACTATGGCTACACCTTC.

This chain links TRBV7-2 with TRBJ2-7; 7 bases are a match to TRBD1. The CDR3 runs to 13 residues. Germline lookup yields CDR1 SGHTA and CDR2 FQGNSA. V was clipped by 5 bases and J by 5 bases; unmatched bases: 6. The CDR3 here is CASSPDRAHEQYF. CDR3 nucleotide sequence: TGTGCCAGCAGCCCCGACAGGGCCCACGAGCAGTACTTC.

The chain is built from TRBV19 and TRBJ1-6, with 8 positions matching TRBD1. The germline V gene has CDR1 LNHDA and CDR2 SQIVND (reference sequence). The ends lost 6 bases at V and 8 bases at J; junction bases unmatched: 9. CDR3 length: 15 amino acids. The CDR3 nucleotides read TGTGCCAGTAGCCAAAGACAGGGGTCCTATTCACCCCTCCACTTT. Its protein product is CASSQRQGSYSPLHF.